The rows below give T cell receptor beta chains drawn from one sample of a study of blood T cell repertoires in COVID-19. Generated by immunoSEQ multiplex PCR, the TCRdb table keeps only in-frame clones and is missing some. The sample holds more than 85,000 clones; over 75% are singletons and the top ten take about 3.9%. The sequencing input was peripheral blood. All receptors come from a man between 45 and 60 years old with acute or convalescent COVID-19. Each CDR3 is given with its conserved first and last residue. Each record gives: CDR3 length, J gene, V gene, CDR3 protein.

CDR3 length: 18
J gene: TRBJ1-1
V gene: TRBV21-1
CDR3 protein: CASSKAWDRGNMNTEAFF

CDR3 length: 11
J gene: TRBJ1-3
V gene: TRBV6-5
CDR3 protein: CASNQGNTIYF

CDR3 length: 15
J gene: TRBJ2-1
V gene: TRBV13
CDR3 protein: CASSLLAGEGNEQFF

CDR3 length: 16
J gene: TRBJ2-2
V gene: TRBV6-1
CDR3 protein: CASSEAGISNTGELFF

CDR3 length: 17
J gene: TRBJ2-1
V gene: TRBV2
CDR3 protein: CASSEMRASGWVNEQFF

CDR3 length: 16
J gene: TRBJ2-3
V gene: TRBV4-1
CDR3 protein: CASRRAGTGGIDTQYF

CDR3 length: 16
J gene: TRBJ1-5
V gene: TRBV5-1
CDR3 protein: CASSSEAGLSNQPQHF

CDR3 length: 13
J gene: TRBJ1-6
V gene: TRBV12-5
CDR3 protein: CASGLGTASPLHF

CDR3 length: 17
J gene: TRBJ1-5
V gene: TRBV18
CDR3 protein: CASSSSQEERSNQPQHF

CDR3 length: 15
J gene: TRBJ2-3
V gene: TRBV2
CDR3 protein: CASSPGLAGSDTQYF

CDR3 length: 15
J gene: TRBJ1-4
V gene: TRBV7-9
CDR3 protein: CASIYQGAFNEKLFF

CDR3 length: 18
J gene: TRBJ2-2
V gene: TRBV19
CDR3 protein: CASSLQGLAGVNTGELFF

CDR3 length: 16
J gene: TRBJ1-5
V gene: TRBV2
CDR3 protein: CASSEEFPREYQPQHF

CDR3 length: 14
J gene: TRBJ2-7
V gene: TRBV6-2/TRBV6-3
CDR3 protein: CASSKPTEPYEQYF

CDR3 length: 14
J gene: TRBJ2-7
V gene: TRBV6-1
CDR3 protein: CASSEPTAYYEQYF

CDR3 length: 15
J gene: TRBJ1-6
V gene: TRBV7-9
CDR3 protein: CASSDRGTYNSPLHF

CDR3 length: 15
J gene: TRBJ2-2
V gene: TRBV27
CDR3 protein: CASSSYRGAGGELFF

CDR3 length: 15
J gene: TRBJ1-5
V gene: TRBV19
CDR3 protein: CASSLLAGSNQPQHF